These 26 T cell receptor beta chains came from one sample sequenced in a study of beta chain features in type 1 diabetes. Investigators reverse transcribed all isolated RNA, so they sequenced expressed TCRB transcripts. The method was immunoSEQ multiplex PCR; TCRdb's version includes in-frame clones alone and lacks a portion of them. The sample holds 900,000 or so clones, 17% seen once. Source material: naive CD4+ T cells from blood. These TCRs come from a young woman in good health.

This clone was detected a few times. V gene TRBV14 combines with J gene TRBJ2-7, with 7 nucleotides matching TRBD1. After removal of 4 bases from V and 3 bases from J, the junction contained 6 bases not matched to a gene. The CDR3 loop spans 14 amino acids. The germline CDR1 and CDR2 sequences are SGHDN and FVKESK. The DNA of the CDR3 is TGTGCCAGCAGCCGTGGACAGGTTTTCTACGAGCAGTACTTC. It is translated as CASSRGQVFYEQYF. Using reference TRBV14 and TRBJ2-7 for the parts outside the CDR3, the full variable domain is EAGVTQFPSHSVIEKGQTVTLRCDPISGHDNLYWYRRVMGKEIKFLLHFVKESKQDESGMPNNRFLAERTGGTYSTLKVQPAELEDSGVYFCASSRGQVFYEQYFGPGTRLTVT.

The table lists this clone with a few counts. The V and J genes are TRBV11-1 and TRBJ2-3; possibly TRBD2 for D (5 bases). In germline, CDR1 is SGHAT, CDR2 FQDESV (reference sequence). V dropped 3 bases and J dropped 1 base, with 8 bases sitting between them. The CDR3 contains 14 residues. CDR3 region: CASSLMGGTDTQYF. The CDR3 bases are TGTGCCAGCAGCTTGATGGGAGGCACAGATACGCAGTATTTT.

There are a few counts of this clone. This rearrangement joins TRBV11-2 to TRBJ2-3; the match to TRBD2 covers 9 bases. CDR3 length equals 16 residues. Germline values: CDR1 SGHAT, CDR2 FQNNGV. Germline trimming cut 4 bases from V and 3 bases from J; bases unmatched to any gene: 8. Here the CDR3 reads CASSYRLAAVTDTQYF. In nucleotides, the CDR3 is TGTGCCAGCAGCTACAGACTAGCGGCAGTGACAGATACGCAGTATTTT.

Only a few counts were recorded for this clone. This rearrangement joins TRBV6-6 to TRBJ1-1; the match to TRBD1 covers 7 bases. Looked up from germline, CDR1 is MNHNY and CDR2 is SVGAGI (reference sequence). The CDR3 spans 15 residues. The V gene end was trimmed by 6 bases and the J gene end by 1 base; junction bases not matched to a gene: 8. CDR3 nucleotide sequence: TGTGCCAGCAGCCCCTCGGGACAGCCGAACACTGAAGCTTTCTTT. Translated, it gives CASSPSGQPNTEAFF.

The chain couples TRBV9 to TRBJ1-2, with D possibly matching TRBD1 (6 bases). V lost 6 bases, J lost 3 bases, and 18 bases lay in between. Germline V gives CDR1 SGDLS, CDR2 YYNGEE. The CDR3 is 15 amino acids. CDR3 nucleotides: TGTGCCAGCACCCCTACCGGGACAAGTGACTATGGCTACACCTTC. This codes for CASTPTGTSDYGYTF.

The V call is TRBV7-9, the J call TRBJ1-2, with D unresolved. The V gene's germline CDR1 is SEHNR and CDR2 FQNEAQ (reference sequence). The CDR3 is 14 amino acids. V dropped 3 bases and J dropped 3 bases, with 11 bases sitting between them. The DNA for the CDR3 is TGTGCCAGCAGCTTTGAGTTGGTAGACTATGGCTACACCTTC. It encodes CASSFELVDYGYTF.

The chain uses TRBV10-3 and TRBJ2-7; a weak D match, TRBD2 (5 bases). V dropped 4 bases and J dropped 3 bases, with 10 bases sitting between them. Germline V lookup: CDR1 ENHRY, CDR2 SYGVKD. This CDR3 is built from 13 residues. The CDR3 protein is CAISVTGSYEQYF. CDR3 sequence (DNA): TGTGCCATCAGTGTGACGGGGAGCTACGAGCAGTACTTC.

This clone has just a few counts. V is TRBV29-1 and J is TRBJ2-2, with 9 bases matching TRBD1. Per the germline V gene, CDR1 is SQVTM and CDR2 is ANQGSEA. This CDR3 has 14 amino acids. V shed 7 bases and J 5 bases; nucleotides not matched to a gene: 8. The CDR3 nucleotides are TGCAGCGCCCGGGACAGGGTGGGGACCGGGGAGCTGTTTTTT. This encodes CSARDRVGTGELFF.

The table lists this clone with a few counts. This chain connects TRBV5-1 to TRBJ2-7, with D possibly being TRBD1 (6 bases). The CDR3 extends over 14 amino acids. With 4 bases removed from V and 0 bases from J, the gap between germline ends came to 11 bases. Germline V CDR1 and CDR2: SGHRS, YFSETQ. The CDR3 DNA reads as TGCGCCAGCAGCCCCCGACAGGCCTCCTACGAGCAGTACTTC. This codes for CASSPRQASYEQYF.

The rearrangement uses TRBV28 and TRBJ2-1; the match to TRBD2 covers 7 bases. The junction had 3 bases not matched to a gene; V was cut back by 3 bases and J by 4 bases. The CDR3 covers 14 residues. Germline V gene data show CDR1 as MDHEN and CDR2 as SYDVKM. The CDR3 region has the DNA TGTGCCAGCAGTTTGGGACTACGGTACAATGAGCAGTTCTTC. Translated: CASSLGLRYNEQFF.

This clone has more than one count but fewer than ten. The genes are TRBV9 and TRBJ1-2; D gene unclear. The V and J ends lost 0 bases and 6 bases respectively, with 18 bases between them. The CDR3 covers 16 residues. CDR1 is SGDLS, CDR2 YYNGEE, per germline. The CDR3: CASSVDVFGEVDGYTF. The CDR3 DNA follows: TGTGCCAGCAGCGTAGACGTTTTTGGGGAAGTTGATGGCTACACCTTC.

The chain couples TRBV29-1 to TRBJ1-5, with D possibly being TRBD1 (5 bases). V was pared by 4 bases and J by 2 bases, with 9 bases between. The germline CDR1 and CDR2 sequences are SQVTM and ANQGSEA. The CDR3 has 13 amino acids. The DNA of the CDR3 is TGCAGCGTTGGTGGGGGACGCAATCAGCCCCAGCATTTT. This encodes CSVGGGRNQPQHF.

J is TRBJ2-7 and V is TRBV9; 14 bases are a match to TRBD2. CDR1 SGDLS and CDR2 YYNGEE come from the germline V gene. This CDR3 has 15 residues. The junction had 1 base not matched to a gene; V was cut back by 0 bases and J by 5 bases. The CDR3 bases are TGTGCCAGCAGCGTAGGACTAGCGGGAGGGCACGAGCAGTACTTC. This sequence encodes CASSVGLAGGHEQYF.

This clone was seen a few times. The gene calls are TRBV6-5 and TRBJ2-7, with D possibly TRBD1 on 5 matching bases. The CDR3 has 15 amino acids. Trimming removed 0 bases at V and 1 base at J, with 10 bases between. Germline CDR1 and CDR2: MNHEY and SVGAGI. The CDR3 region has the DNA TGTGCCAGCAGTTACTCATTGCAGGGTTCCTACGAGCAGTACTTC. It translates to CASSYSLQGSYEQYF.

This clone was seen more than once but under ten times. The V and J genes are TRBV28 and TRBJ1-2, with 8 bases matching TRBD1. Germline CDR1 MDHEN, CDR2 SYDVKM. V dropped 7 bases and J dropped 4; count of bases not matched to a gene: 8. The CDR3 covers 14 residues. Written as DNA, the CDR3 is TGTGCCAGCATTTATCGGGACAGGACCTATGGCTACACCTTC. Translating gives CASIYRDRTYGYTF.

A few counts support this clone. The V call is TRBV14, the J call TRBJ1-5, with D unclear. The CDR3 is 15 residues long. CDR1 SGHDN and CDR2 FVKESK come from the germline V gene. Between the trimmed V and J ends, which lost 2 bases and 0 bases, there was a span of 8 bases. This CDR3 is CASSQYSDSNQPQHF. The CDR3 bases are TGTGCCAGCAGCCAATACAGCGATAGCAATCAGCCCCAGCATTTT.

This clone was counted only a few times. This chain joins TRBV4-3 and TRBJ2-1, with a tentative D call TRBD1 (6 bases). Trimming pared 4 bases from V and 4 bases from J, leaving 11 bases between. This CDR3 region has 14 residues. In germline, CDR1 is LGHNA, CDR2 YSLEER. The CDR3 nucleotides are TGCGCCAGCAGCCCCAGGGGCTATTACAATGAGCAGTTCTTC. It yields the protein CASSPRGYYNEQFF.

This clone was seen only a few times. CDR3 sequence reads: CATITGNQPQHF. CDR3 nucleotides: TGTGCCACGATAACAGGGAATCAGCCCCAGCATTTT. This rearrangement joins TRBV28 to TRBJ1-5; D is possibly TRBD1 (6 bases). The CDR3 extends over 12 amino acids. The germline V and J ends were trimmed by 10 bases and 4 bases, with 11 bases remaining between them. CDR1 and CDR2 (germline): MDHEN, SYDVKM.

This rearrangement joins TRBV2 to TRBJ2-3; D remains unclear. CDR3 length: 13 residues. V was clipped by 4 bases and J by 0 bases, with 5 bases between them. Germline loops: CDR1 SNHLY, CDR2 FYNNEI. In DNA, the CDR3 is TGTGCCAGCAGTGGGCAGAGCACAGATACGCAGTATTTT. Its translation is CASSGQSTDTQYF.

The chain is built from TRBV7-9 and TRBJ1-1; D is ambiguous. V was shortened by 2 bases and J by 1 base, with 5 bases between the two germline ends. The germline CDR1 and CDR2 sequences are SEHNR and FQNEAQ (reference sequence). The CDR3 consists of 13 residues. CDR3 sequence reads: CASSLQTNTEAFF. Here the CDR3 DNA reads TGTGCCAGCAGCTTACAGACGAACACTGAAGCTTTCTTT.

This clone was seen only a few times. Different DNA sequences within this sample yield the same CDR3. The chain employs TRBV5-4 and TRBJ2-3; TRBD1 aligns across 7 bases. Germline CDR1 and CDR2: SGHNT and YYREEE (reference sequence). The CDR3 covers 15 residues. Unmatched junction bases numbered 4, after V lost 0 bases and J lost 3 bases. CDR3 in amino acids: CASSLDRGGTDTQYF. CDR3 coding DNA: TGTGCCAGCAGCTTGGACAGGGGTGGGACAGATACGCAGTATTTT.

This clone was detected only a few times. Additional DNA sequences in this sample encode the identical CDR3. The chain recombines TRBV10-3 with TRBJ1-2; a weak D match, TRBD1 (6 bases). Between the trimmed V and J ends, which lost 4 bases and 2 bases, there was a span of 8 bases. This CDR3 comprises 13 residues. Germline V gives CDR1 ENHRY, CDR2 SYGVKD. CDR3 protein: CAISGTANYGYTF. The DNA for the CDR3 is TGTGCCATCAGTGGGACAGCCAACTATGGCTACACCTTC.

J is TRBJ2-4 and V is TRBV29-1; D may be TRBD1 or TRBD2 (7 bases each). The CDR3 runs 12 residues. With 3 bases removed from V and 7 bases from J, the gap between germline ends came to 10 bases. Germline V gene data show CDR1 as SQVTM and CDR2 as ANQGSEA. CDR3 in DNA: TGCAGCGTTGAGCAGGGGGGGAACATTCAGTACTTC. It yields the protein CSVEQGGNIQYF.

This clone was observed a handful of times. V gene TRBV10-2 combines with J gene TRBJ2-1; TRBD2 agrees at 13 bases. Trimming removed 5 bases from V and 10 bases from J; junction bases left unmatched: 5. The CDR3 totals 14 residues. From germline, CDR1 is WSHSY and CDR2 SAAADI. CDR3: CASSKAGLAGEQFF. The DNA of the CDR3 is TGCGCCAGCAGTAAGGCGGGACTAGCGGGGGAGCAGTTCTTC.

The CDR3 is CASSFPSGYTYEQYF. CDR3 DNA sequence: TGTGCCAGCAGTTTCCCTAGCGGTTACACCTACGAGCAGTACTTC. This rearrangement joins TRBV28 to TRBJ2-7; the match to TRBD2 covers 7 bases. This CDR3 has 15 amino acids. Trimming took 3 bases from V and 2 from J; bases not matched to a gene: 7. Germline CDR1 MDHEN, CDR2 SYDVKM.

The chain couples TRBV6-5 to TRBJ2-3; D unresolved. The V end was cut by 2 bases, the J end by 2 bases, with 11 bases between. This CDR3 spans 15 amino acids. Germline V gene data show CDR1 as MNHEY and CDR2 as SVGAGI. DNA of the CDR3: TGTGCCAGCAGTTACATCGGGTTTAACACAGATACGCAGTATTTT. Protein product: CASSYIGFNTDTQYF.